These 24 T cell receptor beta chains were sequenced from one sample in a study of patients and donors after allogeneic stem cell transplantation. In TCRdb, the RT-PCR reads were re-called with MiXCR into one record per CDR3 protein. Of some 880,000 distinct CDR3 sequences in the sample, 15% to 20% are singletons; the top ten hold 6%. Sequencing input: blood, either unsorted or a sorted T cell fraction (not recorded which). The receptors originated from a human donor who was either an allogeneic HSCT recipient or a stem cell or donor lymphocyte infusion donor (not recorded which). It is not recorded whose cells these are; they may come from a transplant donor.

This clonotype appeared a few times. The chain joins TRBV19 to TRBJ1-1; the D gene is possibly TRBD1 (5 bases). Germline-derived CDR1 and CDR2 are LNHDA and SQIVND (reference sequence). CDR3 length: 13 residues. The ends were cut back, 3 bases at V and 7 bases at J, with 12 bases in the middle. In DNA form, the CDR3 reads TGTGCCAGTAGTATGGGTGGGGACGTTGAAGCTTTCTTT. Protein product: CASSMGGDVEAFF.

The rearrangement links TRBV30 to TRBJ2-2; D is undetermined. Germline CDR1 is GTSNPN and CDR2 is SVGIG (reference sequence). V lost 2 bases, J lost 0 bases, and 13 bases lay in between. The CDR3 is made up of 16 amino acids. For the CDR3, the DNA is TGTGCCTGGAGTCGCGGTGGACGGACGAACACCGGGGAGCTGTTTTTT. It is translated as CAWSRGGRTNTGELFF.

A few counts support this clonotype. The chain carries TRBV5-1 and TRBJ1-3; no clear D gene. The CDR3 sequence is 16 residues long. V lost 0 bases and J 0 bases, leaving 10 bases between the germline ends. Per the germline V gene, CDR1 is SGHRS and CDR2 is YFSETQ. CDR3 sequence reads: CASSLDRDLSGNTIYF. CDR3 DNA: TGCGCCAGCAGCTTGGATCGGGATCTCTCTGGAAACACCATATATTTT.

This clonotype was observed a handful of times. The chain employs TRBV20-1 and TRBJ2-3, with D possibly matching TRBD1 (6 bases). V lost 1 base and J lost 6, with 8 bases in between. The CDR3 sequence is 12 residues long. Per the germline V gene, CDR1 is DFQATT and CDR2 is SNEGSKA (reference sequence). This CDR3 is CSARARGDTQYF. For the CDR3, the DNA is TGCAGTGCTAGAGCTAGGGGGGATACGCAGTATTTT.

This chain uses TRBV10-3 with TRBJ1-1, with D uncertain. V lost 7 bases and J lost 0, with 12 bases in between. CDR3 length: 14 amino acids. Germline V gene lookup returns CDR1 ENHRY and CDR2 SYGVKD. CDR3 in DNA: TGTGCCATCAATACACCGGCCATGAACACTGAAGCTTTCTTT. This sequence encodes CAINTPAMNTEAFF.

V usage is TRBV7-3 and J usage is TRBJ2-7; 8 nucleotides agree with TRBD1. The V and J ends lost 2 bases and 1 base, in that order; junction bases with no gene match: 7. The CDR3 length is 16 residues. The germline gives CDR1 SGHTA, CDR2 FQGTGA. CDR3 bases: TGTGCCAGCAGCTTATCTACAGGGGGGCCATCCTACGAGCAGTACTTC. It translates to CASSLSTGGPSYEQYF.

The rearrangement links TRBV6-1 to TRBJ2-7; 9 nucleotides align to TRBD2. The germline V gene encodes CDR1 MNHNS and CDR2 SASEGT. V dropped 5 bases and J dropped 3; count of bases not matched to a gene: 5. The CDR3 has 14 amino acids. The CDR3 coding sequence is TGTGCCAGCAGTCAGAGACTAGCGGACTACGAGCAGTACTTC. Translated, it gives CASSQRLADYEQYF.

The gene calls are TRBV3-1 and TRBJ2-5; 13 bases are a match to TRBD2. V dropped 4 bases and J dropped 4; count of bases not matched to a gene: 9. Germline CDR1 reads LGHDT; CDR2 reads YNNKEL (reference sequence). CDR3 length: 17 amino acids. CDR3 region: CASSLRRTSGGPETQYF. DNA for the CDR3: TGTGCCAGCAGCCTCCGGAGGACTAGCGGGGGCCCAGAGACCCAGTACTTC.

The chain carries TRBV6-5 and TRBJ1-1, with D tentatively TRBD1 (5 bases). The germline V gene has CDR1 MNHEY and CDR2 SVGAGI. The CDR3 has 18 residues. With 2 bases removed from V and 0 bases from J, the gap between germline ends came to 19 bases. CDR3 in DNA: TGTGCCAGCAGTTACGGACACAGCCGCCGCTTTATGAACACTGAAGCTTTCTTT. Translating it yields CASSYGHSRRFMNTEAFF.

The gene calls are TRBV12-3 or TRBV12-4 and TRBJ2-2; D unclear. Trimming cost V 0 bases and J 4 bases, with 6 bases left between them. This CDR3 region has 14 residues. The CDR3 is CASSLAPTTGELFF. The DNA of the CDR3 is TGTGCCAGCAGTTTAGCGCCGACCACCGGGGAGCTGTTTTTT.

This clonotype has a count of ten or more. The chain is built from TRBV12-3 or TRBV12-4 and TRBJ1-6; 8 nucleotides align to TRBD1. The CDR3 is 15 amino acids. V gave up 4 bases and J gave up 7 bases; unmatched junction bases: 6. CDR3 loop: CASSSQGAGNSPLHF. The CDR3 DNA sequence: TGTGCCAGCAGTTCCCAGGGGGCGGGCAATTCACCCCTCCACTTT.

This clonotype was found a few times. The chain joins TRBV5-1 to TRBJ2-7; D uncertain. This CDR3 region has 14 residues. CDR1 and CDR2 (germline): SGHRS, YFSETQ. With 4 bases removed from V and 5 bases from J, the gap between germline ends came to 16 bases. The CDR3 protein is CASSADSARDEQYF. The DNA of the CDR3 is TGCGCCAGCAGCGCCGACTCCGCTAGGGACGAGCAGTACTTC.

This clonotype was found once. The rearrangement joins TRBV20-1 to TRBJ1-1; D is perhaps TRBD1 (5 bases). Trimming took off 0 bases at V and 1 base at J, with 12 bases between the two ends. The CDR3 extends over 15 amino acids. Germline loops: CDR1 DFQATT, CDR2 SNEGSKA (reference sequence). The CDR3: CSARDRAGRNTEAFF. The DNA for the CDR3 is TGCAGTGCTAGAGATCGGGCAGGGCGGAACACTGAAGCTTTCTTT.

Many counts were recorded for this clonotype. The chain joins TRBV12-3 or TRBV12-4 to TRBJ1-1, with D unresolved. The CDR3 totals 14 residues. V was clipped by 3 bases and J by 5 bases, with 13 bases between them. The DNA for the CDR3 is TGTGCCAGCAGTTTCTGGGAGGTGGTTACTGAAGCTTTCTTT. This gives the protein CASSFWEVVTEAFF.

This clonotype was seen a handful of times. The rearrangement links TRBV12-3 or TRBV12-4 to TRBJ1-4; D unresolved. The V end was cut by 2 bases, the J end by 14 bases, with 18 bases between. The CDR3 totals 14 residues. The CDR3 protein is CASSLHLVETGLFF. The CDR3 DNA sequence: TGTGCCAGCAGTTTACATCTAGTCGAGACCGGGCTGTTTTTT.

V is TRBV12-3 or TRBV12-4 and J is TRBJ1-1; 9 nucleotides match TRBD1. V was pared by 5 bases and J by 8 bases, with 9 bases of the junction left unmatched. The CDR3 runs to 14 residues. The CDR3 region is CASSGQGKLREAFF. The CDR3 region has the DNA TGTGCCAGCAGTGGACAGGGGAAGTTAAGGGAAGCTTTCTTT.

This clonotype was seen a few times. This rearrangement joins TRBV20-1 to TRBJ2-7, with D unclear. The germline V and J ends were trimmed by 3 bases and 1 base, with 10 bases remaining between them. The germline gives CDR1 DFQATT, CDR2 SNEGSKA (reference sequence). This CDR3 spans 13 amino acids. DNA of the CDR3: TGCAGTGCTAGCTTTGACGCGTCCTACGAGCAGTACTTC. Translated: CSASFDASYEQYF.

About this clonotype: The junction departs from germline at one end; a sequencing error may be responsible. V gene TRBV12-3 or TRBV12-4 combines with J gene TRBJ2-7, with D unclear. The CDR3 is made up of 15 amino acids. The CDR3 here is CARSLDVLGSYEQYF. The CDR3 bases are TGTGCCAGAAGTTTAGACGTTCTGGGTAGCTACGAGCAGTACTTC.

This clonotype was seen more than once but under ten times. The chain combines TRBV7-9 with TRBJ2-1; 7 nucleotides align to TRBD2. This CDR3 has 16 amino acids. In germline, CDR1 is SEHNR, CDR2 FQNEAQ (reference sequence). V was pared by 5 bases and J by 6 bases, with 13 bases of the junction left unmatched. CDR3 protein: CASSGRPRTSINEQFF. CDR3 nucleotides: TGTGCCAGCAGCGGACGTCCCCGGACTAGTATCAATGAGCAGTTCTTC.

This clonotype showed up just a few times. The chain has TRBV7-3 and TRBJ2-1, with TRBD1 matching over 7 bases. The V gene end was trimmed by 3 bases and the J gene end by 5 bases; junction bases not matched to a gene: 4. CDR3 length: 14 amino acids. Germline CDR1 reads SGHTA; CDR2 reads FQGTGA. The CDR3 coding sequence is TGTGCCAGCAGCTTCGAGACAGGGAACAATGAGCAGTTCTTC. Translation gives CASSFETGNNEQFF.

In this sample, this clonotype turned up many times. The chain uses TRBV20-1 and TRBJ1-5, with D possibly TRBD1 on 5 matching bases. The V end was cut by 0 bases, the J end by 6 bases, with 12 bases between. Germline-derived CDR1 and CDR2 are DFQATT and SNEGSKA (reference sequence). The CDR3 is made up of 14 amino acids. The CDR3 coding sequence is TGCAGTGCTAGAGAGTTGGGGGGAGGTCAGCCCCAGCATTTT. The encoded protein is CSARELGGGQPQHF.

V gene TRBV19 combines with J gene TRBJ2-7; D tentatively reads TRBD1 or TRBD2 (5 bases each). The CDR3 contains 15 residues. Germline V CDR1 and CDR2: LNHDA, SQIVND (reference sequence). V gave up 5 bases and J gave up 0 bases, with 14 bases separating them. CDR3: CASSPGRTSSYEQYF. The CDR3 bases are TGTGCCAGTAGTCCGGGACGGACAAGCTCCTACGAGCAGTACTTC.

The V call is TRBV20-1, the J call TRBJ1-2; D perhaps matches TRBD1 (5 bases). Germline V gene lookup returns CDR1 DFQATT and CDR2 SNEGSKA (reference sequence). Trimming removed 3 bases at V and 4 bases at J, with 18 bases between. This CDR3 contains 15 residues. DNA of the CDR3: TGCAGTGCTAGTAAACTCGGGGGACCCTCCTATGGCTACACCTTC. Translating it yields CSASKLGGPSYGYTF.

This clonotype was found a few times. The chain carries TRBV4-3 and TRBJ2-2; D could derive from TRBD1 or TRBD2 (6 bases each). The germline V and J ends were trimmed by 0 bases and 6 bases, with 11 bases remaining between them. The CDR3 loop spans 15 amino acids. Germline CDR1 is LGHNA and CDR2 is YSLEER. DNA of the CDR3: TGCGCCAGCAGCCAAGAGGGGGGCCGGGCCGGGGAGCTGTTTTTT. Its protein product is CASSQEGGRAGELFF.